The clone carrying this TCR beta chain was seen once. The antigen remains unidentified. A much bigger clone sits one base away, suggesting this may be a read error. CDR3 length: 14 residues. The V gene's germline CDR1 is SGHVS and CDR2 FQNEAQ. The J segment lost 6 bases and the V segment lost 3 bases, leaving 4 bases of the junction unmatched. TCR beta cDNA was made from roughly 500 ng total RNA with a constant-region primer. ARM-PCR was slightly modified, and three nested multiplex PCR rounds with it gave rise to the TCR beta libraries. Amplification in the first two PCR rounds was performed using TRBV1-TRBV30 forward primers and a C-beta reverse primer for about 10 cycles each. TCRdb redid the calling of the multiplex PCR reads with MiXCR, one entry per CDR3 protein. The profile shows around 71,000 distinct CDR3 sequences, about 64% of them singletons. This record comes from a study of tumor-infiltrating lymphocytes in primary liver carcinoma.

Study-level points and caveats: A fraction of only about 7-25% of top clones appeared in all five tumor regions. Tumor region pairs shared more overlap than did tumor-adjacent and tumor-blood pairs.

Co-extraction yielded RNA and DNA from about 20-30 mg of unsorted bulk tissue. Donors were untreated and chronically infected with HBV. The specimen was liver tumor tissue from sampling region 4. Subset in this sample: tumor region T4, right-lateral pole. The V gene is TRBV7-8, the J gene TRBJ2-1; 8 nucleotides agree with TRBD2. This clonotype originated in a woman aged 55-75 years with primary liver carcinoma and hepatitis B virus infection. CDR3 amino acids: CASSFAGRVNEQFF. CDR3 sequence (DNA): TGTGCCAGCAGCTTTGCCGGGAGGGTCAATGAGCAGTTCTTC. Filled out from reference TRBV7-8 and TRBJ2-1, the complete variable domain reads GAGVSQSPRYKVAKRGQDVALRCDPISGHVSLFWYQQALGQGPEFLTYFQNEAQLDKSGLPSDRFFAERPEGSVSTLKIQRTQQEDSAVYLCASSFAGRVNEQFFGPGTRLTVL.